This TCR beta chain was found in a study of blood T cell repertoires in COVID-19. The wider study: Acute-phase and convalescent COVID-19 samples originated in the United States, Italy and Spain.

This clone was seen only a few times. In germline, CDR1 is PRHDT, CDR2 FYEKMQ (reference sequence). There are 16 residues in the CDR3. J lost 0 bases, V lost 7 bases, and 10 bases had no gene match. The assay was immunoSEQ multiplex PCR, and TCRdb's table has in-frame clones only and misses some. Here the sample spans 100,000 to 150,000 clones, around four fifths being singletons. The chain uses TRBV13 and TRBJ2-3; 7 nucleotides agree with TRBD1. The sequenced sample consisted of peripheral blood. The receptor comes from a man at least 80 years old with active or convalescent COVID-19. CDR3 in DNA: TGTGCCAGCACCATTACGGCAGGGGGAAGCACAGATACGCAGTATTTT. Encoded protein: CASTITAGGSTDTQYF.